This T cell receptor beta chain was obtained from a study of blood T cell repertoires in COVID-19. Whole-study context: Some COVID-19 samples were acute and others convalescent; all came from the United States, Italy and Spain. PBMCs, B-cell-depleted T cells, or T cells were the source of the cDNA or gDNA that made up the material.

Under the authors' procedure: By means of reference gene primer amplification, nucleated cell counts were estimated. The assay was immunoSEQ multiplex PCR, and TCRdb's table has in-frame clones only and misses some. V, J and clone size are taken as reported in that table, and D and trimming were inferred from the DNA itself. The sample lists about 250,000 clones, 85% to 90% occurring once. The germline gives CDR1 SEHNR, CDR2 FQNEAQ (reference sequence). This CDR3 is 13 amino acids long. V gave up 5 bases and J gave up 0 bases, with 7 bases separating them. Sequencing was done on a sample of PBMCs or T cells enriched from blood (not recorded which). This clonotype was sampled from a woman under 30 who had recovered from COVID-19. The chain joins TRBV7-9 to TRBJ1-1; D gene ambiguous. The CDR3 DNA reads as TGTGCCAGCAGCCAAAACATGAACACTGAAGCTTTCTTT. Its translation: CASSQNMNTEAFF.